These 16 T cell receptor beta chains were all obtained from the same sample, sequenced in a study of primary melanoma T cells and metastatic recurrence. Clones were read by immunoSEQ multiplex PCR, and TCRdb kept only the in-frame ones, dropping some. The sample includes some 700 clones, around 87% seen only once; the top ten take around 8.6%. The specimen was melanoma tumor tissue. These receptors came from a human donor with melanoma.

The chain joins TRBV10-2 to TRBJ1-1, with a tentative D call TRBD1 (5 bases). The CDR3 is made up of 13 amino acids. The germline CDR1 and CDR2 sequences are WSHSY and SAAADI. With 4 bases removed from V and 1 base from J, the gap between germline ends came to 7 bases. Here the CDR3 reads CASSGQRNTEAFF. The CDR3 nucleotides are TGCGCCAGCAGTGGACAGAGGAACACTGAAGCTTTCTTT.

The V gene is TRBV22-1, the J gene TRBJ2-7; TRBD2, the D gene given by the table, was not confirmed from the DNA. TRBV22-1 corresponds to a pseudogene. This CDR3 is 15 amino acids long. CDR3 loop: CASSLSAGLSYEQYF. The CDR3, as DNA: TGTGCCAGCAGTTTATCTGCGGGTTTGTCCTACGAGCAGTACTTC.

CDR3 in amino acids: CASSQGTSGGPDTQYF. The CDR3 DNA is TGTGCCAGCAGCCAAGGGACTAGCGGRGGTCCAGATACGCAGTATTTT. The chain carries TRBV14 and TRBJ2-3, with 10 bases identical to TRBD2. The V gene end was trimmed by 1 base and the J gene end by 4 bases; junction bases not matched to a gene: 5. There are 16 residues in the CDR3. Germline CDR1 and CDR2: SGHDN and FVKESK.

The J gene is TRBJ1-4, the V gene TRBV6-8; D is unclear. V lost 10 bases, J lost 10 bases, and 22 bases lay in between. The CDR3 has 14 amino acids. Germline lookup yields CDR1 MNHGY and CDR2 SAAAGT. CDR3 nucleotides: TGTGCCATCAGGACGGAGGAACCGCCGGGAAAACTGTTTTTT. It yields the protein CAIRTEEPPGKLFF.

This clone was recorded a few times. The genes are TRBV6-8 and TRBJ1-4; 10 nucleotides align to TRBD1. The V segment lost 7 bases and the J segment 5 bases; nucleotides outside the gene matches: 13. Germline CDR1 MNHGY, CDR2 SAAAGT. The CDR3 covers 17 residues. The CDR3 here is CASTWTGGNRGNEKLFF. The CDR3 region has the DNA TGTGCCAGCACTTGGACAGGGGGAAATCGTGGAAATGAAAAACTGTTTTTT.

DNA of the CDR3: TGTGCCAGCTCACCACCGACAGGGACAGAAGAGCAGTTCTTC. Translating it yields CASSPPTGTEEQFF. The rearrangement links TRBV18 to TRBJ2-1; 7 nucleotides align to TRBD1. The CDR3 has 14 residues. After removal of 0 bases from V and 10 bases from J, the junction contained 6 bases not matched to a gene. The germline V gene has CDR1 KGHSH and CDR2 LQKENI.

Turning to this clone: The junction does not match germline at one end; this may be a read error. The V and J genes are TRBV11-3 and TRBJ2-7; 9 bases agree with TRBD2. The germline V gene has CDR1 SGHNT and CDR2 YENEEA. The length of the CDR3 is 16 residues. The CDR3 DNA sequence: TGTGCCAACAGCCCCAATTCGGGACTAGCCTTGTACGAGCAGTACTTC. Its protein is CANSPNSGLALYEQYF. Full variable domain (remainder filled in from reference TRBV11-3 and TRBJ2-7): EAGVVQSPRYKIIEKKQPVAFWCNPISGHNTLYWYLQNLGQGPELLIRYENEEAVDDSQLPKDRFSAERLKGVDSTLKIQPAELGDSAVYLCANSPNSGLALYEQYFGPGTRLTVT.

This chain uses TRBV6-8 with TRBJ1-3, with D possibly matching TRBD1 (5 bases). Per germline, CDR1 MNHGY and CDR2 SAAAGT. The V end lost 0 bases, the J end lost 6 bases, and 9 bases lay between the germline ends. The CDR3 totals 14 residues. The CDR3 loop reads CASSYSGGSNTIYF. In nucleotides, the CDR3 is TGTGCCAGCAGTTACTCTGGGGGTTCAAACACCATATATTTT.

Turning to this clone: An end of the junction differs from the germline gene, which may be a read error. The chain carries TRBV6-8 and TRBJ1-1; TRBD1 agrees at 9 bases. Germline V gene lookup returns CDR1 MNHGY and CDR2 SAAAGT. The CDR3 has 16 amino acids. CDR3 DNA: TGTGCCATCAGTGCCCCAGGACAGGGGTTGGGCACTGAAGCTTTCTTT. Residues: CAISAPGQGLGTEAFF.

This chain joins TRBV11-3 and TRBJ2-3, with TRBD1 matching over 8 bases. The junction had 10 bases not matched to a gene; V was cut back by 2 bases and J by 0 bases. The CDR3 consists of 18 residues. In germline, CDR1 is SGHNT, CDR2 YENEEA. CDR3 sequence reads: CASSLNPRGLKSTDTQYF. DNA for the CDR3: TGTGCCAGCAGCTTAAATCCCAGGGGGCTAAAGAGCACAGATACGCAGTATTTT.

The V gene is TRBV15, the J gene TRBJ2-7; D possibly corresponds to TRBD1 (6 bases). Germline assignment: CDR1 LNHNV and CDR2 YYDKDF (reference sequence). The V gene lost 0 bases and the J gene lost 4 bases, with 13 bases spanning the gap. The CDR3 is made up of 15 amino acids. The CDR3 bases are TGTGCCACCAGCAGAGAGAGGGGGAGCCAGTACGAGCAGTACTTC. Translating gives CATSRERGSQYEQYF. The variable domain in full, completed from reference TRBV15 and TRBJ2-7, reads DAMVIQNPRYQVTQFGKPVTLSCSQTLNHNVMYWYQQKSSQAPKLLFHYYDKDFNNEADTPDNFQSRRPNTSFCFLDIRSPGLGDTAMYLCATSRERGSQYEQYFGPGTRLTVT.

The chain couples TRBV11-3 to TRBJ2-7; TRBD1 might be the D (6 bases). The V gene lost 2 bases and the J gene lost 3 bases, with 11 bases spanning the gap. Germline-derived CDR1 and CDR2 are SGHNT and YENEEA. The CDR3 sequence is 14 residues long. CDR3 coding DNA: TGTGCCAGCAGCTTAAGCAGGGGTGGCTACGAGCAGTACTTC. Residues: CASSLSRGGYEQYF.

This chain uses TRBV11-3 with TRBJ2-5, with 7 bases lining up with TRBD1. The germline V gene encodes CDR1 SGHNT and CDR2 YENEEA. The V and J ends lost 8 bases and 7 bases, in that order; junction bases with no gene match: 13. The CDR3 is made up of 14 amino acids. CDR3 in DNA: TGTGCCAGCTGCCGGGACAGCCTTGTGGGGACCCAGTACTTC. This translates into CASCRDSLVGTQYF.

The V and J genes are TRBV11-3 and TRBJ2-5; TRBD2 agrees at 13 bases. Germline values: CDR1 SGHNT, CDR2 YENEEA. Trimming at V came to 1 base and at J to 4 bases, leaving 9 bases not matched to a gene. The CDR3 has 18 residues. The DNA of the CDR3 is TGTGCCAGCAGCTTAGGGACTAGCGGGAGTTCTATGGGAGAGACCCAGTACTTC. This encodes CASSLGTSGSSMGETQYF.

The V and J genes are TRBV6-8 and TRBJ1-1; 9 bases agree with TRBD1. The germline V gene has CDR1 MNHGY and CDR2 SAAAGT. With 8 bases clipped from V and 0 bases from J, the junction kept 4 bases outside the gene matches. The CDR3 contains 14 residues. Here the CDR3 reads CASGRTGVNTEAFF. The CDR3 coding sequence is TGTGCCAGCGGGCGGACAGGGGTGAACACTGAAGCTTTCTTT.

V is TRBV11-3 and J is TRBJ2-1, with D possibly being TRBD1 or TRBD2 (5 bases each). V gave up 5 bases and J gave up 9 bases, with 20 bases separating them. The CDR3 is 15 amino acids. Per germline, CDR1 SGHNT and CDR2 YENEEA. The CDR3 protein is CASSQRQDGASEQFF. CDR3 DNA sequence: TGTGCCAGCAGCCAACGACAAGACGGGGCGAGTGAGCAGTTCTTC.